The 24 T cell receptor beta chains given below trace back to one sample, sequenced in a study of regulatory T cells in long-lasting Graves disease. Relying on iRepertoire HTBI primers and Arm-PCR of CDR3 regions, the team built TCR beta libraries. TCRdb used MiXCR to reprocess the multiplex PCR reads, holding one entry per CDR3 protein. Counted here are hundreds of thousands of distinct CDR3 sequences, roughly 14% occurring once; the ten biggest clones make up roughly 9.7%. The time point was: newly diagnosed GD, antithyroid drugs for less than 3 months. PBMCs were the source of the RNA used for TCR sequencing. The same data also went into a second study, on T cells in Graves' hyperthyroidism and ophthalmopathy.

The source material was peripheral blood mononuclear cells (PBMCs), sampled at new diagnosis, from a patient treated with antithyroid drugs. The receptors derive from a man younger than 45 with Graves disease.

In this sample, this clonotype turned up many times. The J gene is TRBJ2-7, the V gene TRBV10-1; D is undetermined. CDR1 is WNHNN and CDR2 is SYGVQD in the germline V gene (reference sequence). This CDR3 has 15 residues. Trimming left V 4 bases short and J 0 bases short, with 13 bases between. The CDR3 bases are TGCGCCAGCAGTGGGGCCAGCGCAAGCTCCTACGAGCAGTACTTC. This gives the protein CASSGASASSYEQYF.

This clonotype has at least ten counts. The CDR3 here is CASSPLKETQYF. The CDR3, as DNA: TGTGCCAGCAGCCCCCTCAAAGAGACCCAGTACTTC. This chain connects TRBV7-2 to TRBJ2-5; D remains ambiguous. Germline V CDR1 and CDR2: SGHTA, FQGNSA. Trimming took 5 bases from V and 3 from J, leaving 7 bases between them. This CDR3 is built from 12 residues.

The sample holds a few counts of this clonotype. This chain joins TRBV6-2 or TRBV6-3 and TRBJ2-1, with 7 bases lining up with TRBD2. The V segment lost 3 bases and the J segment 10 bases; nucleotides outside the gene matches: 12. The CDR3 spans 15 residues. Looked up from germline, CDR1 is MNHEY and CDR2 is SVGEGT. The DNA of the CDR3 is TGTGCCAGCAGTTATCCCGGACTAGGGGTTCGGGAGCAGTTCTTC. Translation gives CASSYPGLGVREQFF.

This clonotype was seen many times. The chain combines TRBV27 with TRBJ2-3, with D unresolved. V was shortened by 3 bases and J by 0 bases, with 13 bases between the two germline ends. The CDR3 length is 16 residues. Germline CDR1 is MNHEY and CDR2 is SMNVEV (reference sequence). The CDR3 coding sequence is TGTGCCAGCAGTTTTTCAGAAGGCTCTAGCACAGATACGCAGTATTTT. Translating gives CASSFSEGSSTDTQYF.

This clonotype was counted ten times or more. This chain uses TRBV29-1 with TRBJ1-5; 7 nucleotides align to TRBD1. This CDR3 is 13 amino acids long. J was trimmed by 6 bases and V by 6 bases; bases with no gene match: 8. CDR1 and CDR2 (germline): SQVTM, ANQGSEA. DNA for the CDR3: TGCAGCGTCGCCACAGGGGTAGCTCAGCCCCAGCATTTT. This translates into CSVATGVAQPQHF.

Comments on this clonotype: One end of the junction varies from germline; a read error may be responsible. The chain joins TRBV30 to TRBJ2-5, with TRBD2 matching 9 bases. CDR3 size: 13 residues. The germline V gene encodes CDR1 GTSNPN and CDR2 SVGIG (reference sequence). CDR3 nucleotides: TGTACCTGGACAGCGGGAGGTGGGGAGACCCAGTACTTC. The encoded protein is CTWTAGGGETQYF.

There are many counts of this clonotype. The chain combines TRBV30 with TRBJ1-5; D gene uncertain. Germline CDR1 GTSNPN, CDR2 SVGIG (reference sequence). With 2 bases removed from V and 2 bases from J, the gap between germline ends came to 16 bases. The CDR3 runs to 16 residues. The CDR3 here is CAWSPTHGVGNQPQHF. CDR3 DNA: TGTGCCTGGAGTCCCACCCATGGGGTTGGCAATCAGCCCCAGCATTTT.

This clonotype was recorded at least ten times. This sequence joins TRBV5-1 and TRBJ2-1; no clear D. CDR1 is SGHRS, CDR2 YFSETQ, per germline. The CDR3 contains 12 residues. V was clipped by 4 bases and J by 4 bases, with 6 bases between them. The CDR3 sequence: CASSISYNEQFF. The CDR3 DNA is TGCGCCAGCAGCATTTCTTACAATGAGCAGTTCTTC.

This clonotype was detected a few times. V usage is TRBV20-1 and J usage is TRBJ2-1; 7 bases are shared with TRBD2. The CDR3 has 15 residues. Germline V gene data show CDR1 as DFQATT and CDR2 as SNEGSKA (reference sequence). J gave up 4 bases and V 0 bases, and 6 bases lay outside the gene matches. The CDR3 nucleotides read TGCAGTGCTAGAGATTATCGGGAGGAATACAATGAGCAGTTCTTC. This gives the protein CSARDYREEYNEQFF.

J is TRBJ2-5 and V is TRBV10-3; D is possibly TRBD2 (6 bases). In germline, CDR1 is ENHRY, CDR2 SYGVKD. This CDR3 comprises 12 residues. Between the trimmed V and J ends, which lost 4 bases and 5 bases, there was a span of 8 bases. This chain's CDR3 is CAISGSGETQYF. CDR3 sequence (DNA): TGTGCCATCAGTGGGAGCGGGGAGACCCAGTACTTC.

This clonotype was counted at least ten times. The CDR3 loop is CASSLADLWGSLMRGYTF. In nucleotides, the CDR3 is TGTGCCAGCAGCTTAGCCGACCTTTGGGGATCACTTATGAGGGGCTACACCTTC. The chain employs TRBV7-2 and TRBJ1-2; D is ambiguous. CDR1 is SGHTA, CDR2 FQGNSA, per germline. The V end lost 0 bases, the J end lost 8 bases, and 25 bases lay between the germline ends. This CDR3 region has 18 residues. Complete variable domain (other parts from reference TRBV7-2 and TRBJ1-2): GAGVSQSPSNKVTEKGKDVELRCDPISGHTALYWYRQSLGQGLEFLIYFQGNSAPDKSGLPSDRFSAERTGGSVSTLTIQRTQQEDSAVYLCASSLADLWGSLMRGYTFGSGTRLTVV.

This clonotype was recorded many times. The chain links TRBV12-3 or TRBV12-4 to TRBJ2-3; maybe TRBD2 (5 bases). Trimming took off 8 bases at V and 6 bases at J, with 18 bases between the two ends. The CDR3 consists of 14 residues. The CDR3 sequence is CASWASTLADTQYF. DNA of the CDR3: TGTGCCAGCTGGGCTAGCACCCTGGCTGATACGCAGTATTTT.

This clonotype was observed at least ten times. V gene TRBV10-3 combines with J gene TRBJ2-7; TRBD1 or TRBD2 may be the D gene (6 bases each). Trimming pared 8 bases from V and 3 bases from J, leaving 14 bases between. CDR1 is ENHRY, CDR2 SYGVKD, per germline. The CDR3 covers 13 residues. As DNA, the CDR3 is TGTGCCATCGATAGCGGAGGGGGCTACGAGCAGTACTTC. Encoded protein: CAIDSGGGYEQYF.

In this sample, this clonotype turned up a few times. The V call is TRBV18, the J call TRBJ2-7; TRBD1 might be the D (5 bases). This CDR3 has 13 amino acids. V lost 3 bases to trimming and J lost 5 bases, with 11 bases between them. Germline lookup yields CDR1 KGHSH and CDR2 LQKENI. The CDR3 protein is CASSPGRDDEQYF. CDR3 DNA sequence: TGTGCCAGCTCACCGGGCAGGGATGACGAGCAGTACTTC.

This clonotype was found many times. The gene calls are TRBV12-3 or TRBV12-4 and TRBJ2-1, with D possibly matching TRBD2 (6 bases). This CDR3 has 15 amino acids. The ends were cut back, 4 bases at V and 8 bases at J, with 18 bases in the middle. This CDR3 reads CASSSRTGLMDEQFF. The CDR3, as DNA: TGTGCCAGCAGTTCTAGAACGGGACTTATGGATGAGCAGTTCTTC.

This clonotype has ten or more counts. The V and J genes are TRBV6-1 and TRBJ2-7, with D possibly being TRBD2 (6 bases). Trimming left V 7 bases short and J 3 bases short, with 13 bases between. The CDR3 extends over 13 amino acids. Germline CDR1 and CDR2: MNHNS and SASEGT. The CDR3 DNA sequence: TGTGCCAGCATGAGGAGGGCCGTCTACGAGCAGTACTTC. Amino acid sequence: CASMRRAVYEQYF.

This clonotype was detected ten times or more. The chain combines TRBV9 with TRBJ2-2; TRBD2 matches at 11 bases. Germline CDR1 is SGDLS and CDR2 is YYNGEE. The CDR3 consists of 17 residues. Trimming took 0 bases from V and 8 from J; bases not matched to a gene: 9. Written as DNA, the CDR3 is TGTGCCAGCAGCGTAGACCCCCGGGGGACTAGCGGTGGGGAGCTGTTTTTT. This translates into CASSVDPRGTSGGELFF. Variable domain in full (rest from reference TRBV9 and TRBJ2-2): DSGVTQTPKHLITATGQRVTLRCSPRSGDLSVYWYQQSLDQGLQFLIQYYNGEERAKGNILERFSAQQFPDLHSELNLSSLELGDSALYFCASSVDPRGTSGGELFFGEGSRLTVL.

The chain uses TRBV20-1 and TRBJ2-1; TRBD2 agrees at 8 bases. Trimming removed 3 bases from V and 2 bases from J; junction bases left unmatched: 12. Germline V gives CDR1 DFQATT, CDR2 SNEGSKA (reference sequence). CDR3 length: 17 amino acids. The CDR3 nucleotides read TGCAGTGCTAGTCGGCCAGCGGGAGTCCCTCCCTACAATGAGCAGTTCTTC. This translates into CSASRPAGVPPYNEQFF.

This clonotype has at least ten counts. The chain carries TRBV27 and TRBJ2-3; TRBD1 aligns across 10 bases. Germline CDR1 reads MNHEY; CDR2 reads SMNVEV (reference sequence). The CDR3 is made up of 14 amino acids. V dropped 7 bases and J dropped 5; count of bases not matched to a gene: 6. CDR3 DNA sequence: TGTGCCAGCAAGCTGGACAGGGGGGTAGATACGCAGTATTTT. Residues: CASKLDRGVDTQYF.

This clonotype came up a few times. The rearrangement links TRBV5-1 to TRBJ2-7; D is unclear. Trimming took off 4 bases at V and 4 bases at J, with 21 bases between the two ends. CDR1 is SGHRS, CDR2 YFSETQ, per germline. The CDR3 loop spans 16 amino acids. CDR3 DNA: TGCGCCAGCAGCCTTGAATCCCCGATTGTATCTTACGAGCAGTACTTC. Amino acids: CASSLESPIVSYEQYF.

This clonotype has at least ten counts. The chain carries TRBV10-3 and TRBJ2-7, with 9 bases identical to TRBD1. Trimming at V came to 1 base and at J to 2 bases, leaving 0 bases not matched to a gene. The CDR3 contains 14 residues. Germline lookup yields CDR1 ENHRY and CDR2 SYGVKD. The CDR3 nucleotides are TGTGCCATCAGTGAGTGGACAGGGGCCTACGAGCAGTACTTC. Translation: CAISEWTGAYEQYF.

This clonotype was seen repeatedly, ten times or more. This chain joins TRBV11-2 and TRBJ2-3; 7 bases agree with TRBD1. This CDR3 has 16 amino acids. With V trimmed by 7 bases and J by 6 bases, 16 bases remained unmatched. Germline loops: CDR1 SGHAT, CDR2 FQNNGV. This CDR3 is CASTSQGAGGMDTQYF. The CDR3 region has the DNA TGTGCCAGCACCTCTCAAGGGGCAGGGGGTATGGATACGCAGTATTTT.

The sample holds a few counts of this clonotype. This chain uses TRBV15 with TRBJ1-2, with TRBD1 as a possible D gene (6 bases). Germline V gives CDR1 LNHNV, CDR2 YYDKDF (reference sequence). The CDR3 covers 15 residues. V was clipped by 5 bases and J by 8 bases, with 21 bases between them. The DNA for the CDR3 is TGTGCCACCAGCGGGGCCGGGGGGGGGCTGGGAGGCTACACCTTC. This translates into CATSGAGGGLGGYTF.

A few counts support this clonotype. The chain employs TRBV20-1 and TRBJ1-2; D is uncertain. V was cut by 8 bases and J by 4 bases, with 17 bases left in between. The CDR3 contains 13 residues. The germline CDR1 and CDR2 sequences are DFQATT and SNEGSKA (reference sequence). CDR3 nucleotides: TGCAGTTTTAGAAGCCGGAGGAGCTATGGCTACACCTTC. Translation: CSFRSRRSYGYTF.